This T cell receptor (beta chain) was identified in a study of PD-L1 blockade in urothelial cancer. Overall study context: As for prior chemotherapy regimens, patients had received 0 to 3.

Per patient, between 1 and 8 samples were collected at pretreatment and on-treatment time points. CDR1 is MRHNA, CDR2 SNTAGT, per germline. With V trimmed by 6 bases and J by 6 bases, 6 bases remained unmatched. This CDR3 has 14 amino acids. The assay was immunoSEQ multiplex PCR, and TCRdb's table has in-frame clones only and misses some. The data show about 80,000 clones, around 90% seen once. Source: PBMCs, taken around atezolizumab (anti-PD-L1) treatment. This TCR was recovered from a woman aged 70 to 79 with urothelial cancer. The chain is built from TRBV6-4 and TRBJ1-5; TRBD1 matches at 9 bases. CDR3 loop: CASRGTGLSQPQHF. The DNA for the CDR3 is TGTGCCAGCAGGGGGACAGGGTTGAGTCAGCCCCAGCATTTT.